Listed below are T cell receptor beta chains from one sample, sequenced in a study of response to subunit inactivated influenza vaccine. TCRdb reanalysed the RT-PCR reads using MiXCR and keeps one entry per CDR3 protein. The table shows over 650,000 distinct CDR3 sequences, with around 18% occurring only once. Sequences were derived from PBMCs from blood, sampled 5 to 6 days after vaccination. These receptors all come from a middle-aged man who received an inactivated influenza vaccine. Each CDR3 is given with its conserved first and last residue. The order of the fields is J gene, D gene, V gene, clone size, CDR3 protein, CDR3 DNA. A D gene is named only where the DNA matches it firmly. Clone sizes are given selectively: once, few, many, or a class where the clone is expanded.

j_gene: TRBJ2-5; d_gene: TRBD1; v_gene: TRBV12-3/TRBV12-4; abundance: NA; CDR3aa: CASSFDRGVQETQYF; CDR3nt: TGTGCCAGCAGTTTCGACAGGGGCGTTCAAGAGACCCAGTACTTC
j_gene: TRBJ2-3; d_gene: TRBD1; v_gene: TRBV12-3/TRBV12-4; abundance: NA; CDR3aa: CASSSYRDRGRYTQYF; CDR3nt: TGTGCCAGCAGTTCCTACCGGGACAGGGGAAGATATACGCAGTATTTT
j_gene: TRBJ2-5; d_gene: TRBD2; v_gene: TRBV4-2; abundance: few; CDR3aa: CASSQEGLAGGLETQYF; CDR3nt: TGTGCCAGCAGCCAAGAGGGACTAGCGGGGGGACTAGAGACCCAGTACTTC
j_gene: TRBJ2-5; d_gene: NA; v_gene: TRBV11-2; abundance: NA; CDR3aa: CASSPLWALGERTQYF; CDR3nt: TGTGCCAGCAGCCCGCTCTGGGCCCTAGGGGAAAGGACCCAGTACTTC
j_gene: TRBJ2-1; d_gene: TRBD2; v_gene: TRBV5-1; abundance: NA; CDR3aa: CASSLILLAGVSNEQFF; CDR3nt: TGCGCCAGCAGCTTGATACTTCTAGCGGGAGTAAGCAATGAGCAGTTCTTC
j_gene: TRBJ2-7; d_gene: NA; v_gene: TRBV7-2; abundance: NA; CDR3aa: CASSAGRQSYAQYF; CDR3nt: TGTGCCAGCAGCGCGGGGAGGCAGTCCTACGCGCAGTACTTC
j_gene: TRBJ2-7; d_gene: NA; v_gene: TRBV21-1; abundance: NA; CDR3aa: CASSSDRTRRAYEQYF; CDR3nt: TGTGCCAGCAGCTCGGATAGGACCCGGCGGGCCTACGAGCAGTACTTC
j_gene: TRBJ1-2; d_gene: NA; v_gene: TRBV12-3/TRBV12-4; abundance: many; CDR3aa: CASSSRFHGYTF; CDR3nt: TGTGCCAGCAGTAGCAGGTTCCATGGCTACACCTTC
j_gene: TRBJ2-1; d_gene: NA; v_gene: TRBV7-2; abundance: NA; CDR3aa: CASSLVPSDEQFF; CDR3nt: TGTGCCAGCAGCTTAGTGCCTAGCGACGAGCAGTTCTTC
j_gene: TRBJ2-2; d_gene: TRBD2; v_gene: TRBV20-1; abundance: NA; CDR3aa: CSAARGLAGVTGELFF; CDR3nt: TGCAGTGCTGCCCGAGGACTAGCGGGAGTCACCGGGGAGCTGTTTTTT
j_gene: TRBJ2-5; d_gene: NA; v_gene: TRBV6-6; abundance: few; CDR3aa: CASTYRDQETQYF; CDR3nt: TGTGCCAGCACCTACAGAGACCAAGAGACCCAGTACTTC
j_gene: TRBJ2-7; d_gene: NA; v_gene: TRBV6-2/TRBV6-3; abundance: NA; CDR3aa: CASSYQGLWEQYF; CDR3nt: TGTGCCAGCAGTTACCAGGGCTTATGGGAGCAGTACTTC
j_gene: TRBJ2-1; d_gene: TRBD2; v_gene: TRBV5-1; abundance: few; CDR3aa: CASRSGGQYNEQFF; CDR3nt: TGCGCCAGCAGGAGCGGGGGCCAGTACAATGAGCAGTTCTTC
j_gene: TRBJ2-2; d_gene: NA; v_gene: TRBV18; abundance: few; CDR3aa: CASSPRLDTGELFF; CDR3nt: TGTGCCAGCTCACCACGACTAGACACCGGGGAGCTGTTTTTT
j_gene: TRBJ1-1; d_gene: NA; v_gene: TRBV10-2; abundance: NA; CDR3aa: CASSESWSGTEAFF; CDR3nt: TGCGCCAGCAGTGAGTCGTGGAGTGGCACTGAAGCTTTCTTT
j_gene: TRBJ2-7; d_gene: TRBD1; v_gene: TRBV24-1; abundance: NA; CDR3aa: CATSDPGQGDEQYF; CDR3nt: TGTGCCACCAGTGACCCGGGACAGGGGGACGAGCAGTACTTC
j_gene: TRBJ2-2; d_gene: NA; v_gene: TRBV6-5; abundance: few; CDR3aa: CASRSNTGELFF; CDR3nt: TGTGCCAGCCGGTCGAACACCGGGGAGCTGTTTTTT
j_gene: TRBJ2-7; d_gene: NA; v_gene: TRBV6-1; abundance: few; CDR3aa: CASRDAGKGRGNEQYF; CDR3nt: TGTGCCAGCAGAGATGCCGGGAAGGGCCGGGGAAACGAGCAGTACTTC
j_gene: TRBJ2-3; d_gene: TRBD2; v_gene: TRBV5-1; abundance: once; CDR3aa: CASGTSVTDTQYF; CDR3nt: TGCGCCAGCGGGACTAGCGTCACAGATACGCAGTATTTT
j_gene: TRBJ2-1; d_gene: NA; v_gene: TRBV24-1; abundance: few; CDR3aa: CATSDLKRATYNEQFF; CDR3nt: TGTGCCACCAGTGATTTGAAGCGGGCAACCTACAATGAGCAGTTCTTC
j_gene: TRBJ2-5; d_gene: NA; v_gene: TRBV21-1; abundance: NA; CDR3aa: CASRCRLRRQGAVETQYF; CDR3nt: TGTGCCAGCAGATGTCGTTTGCGTCGACAGGGGGCCGTGGAGACCCAGTACTTC
j_gene: TRBJ1-4; d_gene: NA; v_gene: TRBV20-1; abundance: NA; CDR3aa: CSARDPRGLGEKLFF; CDR3nt: TGCAGTGCTAGAGATCCTAGGGGGTTAGGGGAAAAACTGTTTTTT
j_gene: TRBJ2-5; d_gene: TRBD2; v_gene: TRBV5-1; abundance: NA; CDR3aa: CASSFGGNRETQYF; CDR3nt: TGCGCCAGCAGCTTCGGGGGGAATCGAGAGACCCAGTACTTC
j_gene: TRBJ2-2; d_gene: TRBD2; v_gene: TRBV12-3/TRBV12-4; abundance: NA; CDR3aa: CASSLSRLAGITGELFF; CDR3nt: TGTGCCAGCAGTTTATCCCGGCTAGCGGGGATCACCGGGGAGCTGTTTTTT
j_gene: TRBJ2-7; d_gene: NA; v_gene: TRBV2; abundance: few; CDR3aa: CASSGSQGGEQYF; CDR3nt: TGTGCCAGCAGTGGGTCACAGGGAGGAGAGCAGTACTTC
j_gene: TRBJ2-5; d_gene: NA; v_gene: TRBV7-7; abundance: few; CDR3aa: CASSRDYTQETQYF; CDR3nt: TGTGCTAGCAGCCGCGACTACACTCAAGAGACCCAGTACTTC
j_gene: TRBJ2-5; d_gene: NA; v_gene: TRBV28; abundance: few; CDR3aa: CASKEGMMETQYF; CDR3nt: TGTGCCAGCAAAGAGGGGATGATGGAGACCCAGTACTTC
j_gene: TRBJ2-1; d_gene: TRBD2; v_gene: TRBV7-3; abundance: NA; CDR3aa: CASSIGTSFNEQFF; CDR3nt: TGTGCCAGCAGCATCGGGACTAGCTTTAATGAGCAGTTCTTC
j_gene: TRBJ1-4; d_gene: NA; v_gene: TRBV15; abundance: NA; CDR3aa: CATSRDPRTTNEKLFF; CDR3nt: TGTGCCACCAGCAGAGATCCCAGGACAACTAATGAAAAACTGTTTTTT
j_gene: TRBJ2-1; d_gene: TRBD1; v_gene: TRBV11-2; abundance: NA; CDR3aa: CASSPRTGFGNEQFF; CDR3nt: TGTGCCAGCAGCCCCCGGACAGGGTTTGGCAATGAGCAGTTCTTC
j_gene: TRBJ2-6; d_gene: TRBD1; v_gene: TRBV5-5; abundance: NA; CDR3aa: CASGDRGRRSGANVLTF; CDR3nt: TGTGCCAGCGGGGACAGGGGGAGGAGGTCTGGGGCCAACGTCCTGACTTTC
j_gene: TRBJ2-1; d_gene: TRBD2; v_gene: TRBV7-2; abundance: few; CDR3aa: CASSLSWGGEQFF; CDR3nt: TGTGCCAGCAGCTTATCTTGGGGGGGTGAGCAGTTCTTC
j_gene: TRBJ1-1; d_gene: NA; v_gene: TRBV5-1; abundance: few; CDR3aa: CASSLGGLTTEAFF; CDR3nt: TGCGCCAGCAGCTTGGGAGGGTTAACCACTGAAGCTTTCTTT
j_gene: TRBJ1-6; d_gene: NA; v_gene: TRBV7-2; abundance: few; CDR3aa: CASSLWSSASYNSPLHF; CDR3nt: TGTGCCAGCAGCTTATGGTCCTCTGCCTCCTATAATTCACCCCTCCACTTT
j_gene: TRBJ2-1; d_gene: NA; v_gene: TRBV29-1; abundance: few; CDR3aa: CSVEVPPQDNEQFF; CDR3nt: TGCAGCGTTGAGGTACCCCCGCAGGACAATGAGCAGTTCTTC
j_gene: TRBJ2-5; d_gene: TRBD1; v_gene: TRBV12-3/TRBV12-4; abundance: once; CDR3aa: CASSTVKGTGGYETQYF; CDR3nt: TGTGCCAGCAGCACTGTAAAGGGGACAGGGGGATACGAGACCCAGTACTTC
j_gene: TRBJ2-7; d_gene: NA; v_gene: TRBV12-3/TRBV12-4; abundance: NA; CDR3aa: CASSLLQGGSGEQYF; CDR3nt: TGTGCCAGCAGTTTACTCCAGGGAGGCTCGGGCGAGCAGTACTTC
j_gene: TRBJ1-1; d_gene: NA; v_gene: TRBV12-3/TRBV12-4; abundance: many; CDR3aa: CASSLSLGAEAFF; CDR3nt: TGTGCCAGCAGTTTAAGTCTGGGGGCTGAAGCTTTCTTT
j_gene: TRBJ2-3; d_gene: NA; v_gene: TRBV7-2; abundance: many; CDR3aa: CASGKYNTDTQYF; CDR3nt: TGTGCCAGCGGGAAGTACAACACAGATACGCAGTATTTT
j_gene: TRBJ1-5; d_gene: NA; v_gene: TRBV5-1; abundance: NA; CDR3aa: CASSLGQESSNQPQHF; CDR3nt: TGCGCCAGCAGCTTGGGACAGGAGAGTAGCAATCAGCCCCAGCATTTT
j_gene: TRBJ2-7; d_gene: NA; v_gene: TRBV12-3/TRBV12-4; abundance: NA; CDR3aa: CASSPRDPGDYEQYF; CDR3nt: TGTGCCAGCAGCCCCCGGGACCCCGGCGACTACGAGCAGTACTTC
j_gene: TRBJ1-1; d_gene: TRBD1; v_gene: TRBV5-8; abundance: NA; CDR3aa: CASSLHTGGNTEAFF; CDR3nt: TGTGCCAGCAGCTTGCATACAGGGGGAAACACTGAAGCTTTCTTT
j_gene: TRBJ2-1; d_gene: TRBD2; v_gene: TRBV20-1; abundance: few; CDR3aa: CSARKSGRNYNEQFF; CDR3nt: TGCAGTGCTAGAAAAAGCGGGAGAAACTACAATGAGCAGTTCTTC